Listed below are T cell receptor beta chains from one sample, sequenced in a study of cytomegalovirus exposure and HLA in healthy donors. The repertoire was sequenced with immunoSEQ multiplex PCR; TCRdb's copy has only in-frame clones and lacks some. The sample shows fewer than 200,000 clones, about 10% of them seen only once. The sample taken for sequencing was PBMCs. The receptors were sampled from a woman aged 30 to 39 in good health and CMV-seropositive. Each CDR3 is given with its conserved first and last residue. The order of the fields is CDR3 DNA, CDR3 protein, D gene, J gene, clone size, V gene. The D gene is left open where the match is weak. Where a row states a size, it is once, few, many or the class of an expanded clone; other rows omit it.

cdr3_nt: TGTGCCAGCAGTACGGGGGGATACGAGCAGTACTTC
cdr3_aa: CASSTGGYEQYF
d_call: TRBD2
j_call: TRBJ2-7
clone_size: few
v_call: TRBV28

cdr3_nt: TGTGCCACCCGACGTGGACAGGGTATTTACGAACAGTACTTC
cdr3_aa: CATRRGQGIYEQYF
d_call: TRBD1
j_call: TRBJ2-7
clone_size: few
v_call: TRBV2

cdr3_nt: TGTGCCAGCAGCTTAGCTCCGACAGTTGACTACGAGCAGTACTTC
cdr3_aa: CASSLAPTVDYEQYF
d_call: NA
j_call: TRBJ2-7
clone_size: NA
v_call: TRBV11-2

cdr3_nt: TGTGCCAGCAAGTCACAGGGCTCGGATAATTCACCCCTCCACTTT
cdr3_aa: CASKSQGSDNSPLHF
d_call: NA
j_call: TRBJ1-6
clone_size: few
v_call: TRBV2

cdr3_nt: TGTGCCAGCAGTGAGACAGTCGCTGAAGCTTTCTTT
cdr3_aa: CASSETVAEAFF
d_call: NA
j_call: TRBJ1-1
clone_size: NA
v_call: TRBV6-1

cdr3_nt: TGTGCCAGCAGCGAGCAGCGGGGTGAAGCCTACGAGCAGTACTTC
cdr3_aa: CASSEQRGEAYEQYF
d_call: TRBD2
j_call: TRBJ2-7
clone_size: few
v_call: TRBV9

cdr3_nt: TGCGCCAGCAGCACAGGACAGGGGCGGGAGACCCAGTACTTC
cdr3_aa: CASSTGQGRETQYF
d_call: TRBD1
j_call: TRBJ2-5
clone_size: few
v_call: TRBV5-1

cdr3_nt: TGCGCCAGCAGCTCGGACAGCACCGGGGAGCTGTTTTTT
cdr3_aa: CASSSDSTGELFF
d_call: NA
j_call: TRBJ2-2
clone_size: NA
v_call: TRBV5-1

cdr3_nt: TGTGCCAGCAGCCGAGAGTTGGGGGCAACCTACAATGAGCAGTTCTTC
cdr3_aa: CASSRELGATYNEQFF
d_call: NA
j_call: TRBJ2-1
clone_size: NA
v_call: TRBV5-6

cdr3_nt: TGCGCCAGCAGCGTCAGGGGGCGTAGCTCTGGGGCCAACGTCCTGACTTTC
cdr3_aa: CASSVRGRSSGANVLTF
d_call: TRBD1
j_call: TRBJ2-6
clone_size: NA
v_call: TRBV5-1

cdr3_nt: TGTGCCATCAGATCTAGCGGGTCTAGCACAGATACGCAGTATTTT
cdr3_aa: CAIRSSGSSTDTQYF
d_call: TRBD2
j_call: TRBJ2-3
clone_size: few
v_call: TRBV10-3

cdr3_nt: TGTGCCAGCAGCCGTCGATCGGGTGAGAACACCGGGGAGCTGTTTTTT
cdr3_aa: CASSRRSGENTGELFF
d_call: NA
j_call: TRBJ2-2
clone_size: few
v_call: TRBV6-6

cdr3_nt: TGTGCCAGCAGTATATCAGGGGGCACCGGGGAGCTGTTTTTT
cdr3_aa: CASSISGGTGELFF
d_call: TRBD1
j_call: TRBJ2-2
clone_size: NA
v_call: TRBV27

cdr3_nt: TGTGCCAGTTCACAGGGGGATGGAAGGTATGGCTACACCTTC
cdr3_aa: CASSQGDGRYGYTF
d_call: TRBD1
j_call: TRBJ1-2
clone_size: few
v_call: TRBV19

cdr3_nt: TGTGCCAGCTCGCTCAGCAGACAGTTTGAAAAACTGTTTTTT
cdr3_aa: CASSLSRQFEKLFF
d_call: NA
j_call: TRBJ1-4
clone_size: few
v_call: TRBV18

cdr3_nt: TGTGCCAGCAGCGAGACCCAGGGGGAGTGGACTGAAGCTTTCTTT
cdr3_aa: CASSETQGEWTEAFF
d_call: TRBD1
j_call: TRBJ1-1
clone_size: NA
v_call: TRBV9

cdr3_nt: TGCGCCAGCAGCACACTCGCGGGGGGCTCCTACGAGCAGTACTTC
cdr3_aa: CASSTLAGGSYEQYF
d_call: TRBD2
j_call: TRBJ2-7
clone_size: few
v_call: TRBV5-1

cdr3_nt: TGTGCCAGTGTTAGCTCCTACAATGAGCAGTTCTTC
cdr3_aa: CASVSSYNEQFF
d_call: NA
j_call: TRBJ2-1
clone_size: NA
v_call: TRBV19

cdr3_nt: TGCGCCAGCAGCGCTAGCGGGAGCACTTCCTACAATGAGCAGTTCTTC
cdr3_aa: CASSASGSTSYNEQFF
d_call: TRBD2
j_call: TRBJ2-1
clone_size: few
v_call: TRBV5-1

cdr3_nt: TGTGCCAGCAGCCTCCCGACTAGCGCTTACAATGAGCAGTTCTTC
cdr3_aa: CASSLPTSAYNEQFF
d_call: TRBD2
j_call: TRBJ2-1
clone_size: few
v_call: TRBV7-9

cdr3_nt: TGTGCCAGCAGCAGGGGGCGTTGGAACACTGAAGCTTTCTTT
cdr3_aa: CASSRGRWNTEAFF
d_call: TRBD1
j_call: TRBJ1-1
clone_size: few
v_call: TRBV7-2

cdr3_nt: TGTGCCAGCAGCCTCACAGGACTGAACACTGAAGCTTTCTTT
cdr3_aa: CASSLTGLNTEAFF
d_call: NA
j_call: TRBJ1-1
clone_size: few
v_call: TRBV9

cdr3_nt: TGTGCCAGCAGACGCGACAGGGGTGAGACCCAGTACTTC
cdr3_aa: CASRRDRGETQYF
d_call: TRBD1
j_call: TRBJ2-5
clone_size: few
v_call: TRBV2

cdr3_nt: TGTGCCAGCAGTGAATGGGGCCAGGGCGGTCAAAACATTCAGTACTTC
cdr3_aa: CASSEWGQGGQNIQYF
d_call: NA
j_call: TRBJ2-4
clone_size: NA
v_call: TRBV6-1

cdr3_nt: TGCGCCAGCAGTTGGGGAGCATCAAGCAATCAGCCCCAGCATTTT
cdr3_aa: CASSWGASSNQPQHF
d_call: NA
j_call: TRBJ1-5
clone_size: NA
v_call: TRBV6-1

cdr3_nt: TGTGCCAGGTATACCCCCTCCGGACTGACCGACTATGGCTACACCTTC
cdr3_aa: CARYTPSGLTDYGYTF
d_call: NA
j_call: TRBJ1-2
clone_size: few
v_call: TRBV2

cdr3_nt: TGTGCCAGCAGTGAAGCGCTCGGAGGGGGCGGGGAGACCCAGTACTTC
cdr3_aa: CASSEALGGGGETQYF
d_call: NA
j_call: TRBJ2-5
clone_size: few
v_call: TRBV6-1

cdr3_nt: TGTGCCAGCAGTTCCTGGGACAGGCCGAACACTGAAGCTTTCTTT
cdr3_aa: CASSSWDRPNTEAFF
d_call: TRBD1
j_call: TRBJ1-1
clone_size: few
v_call: TRBV27

cdr3_nt: TGTGCCAGCAGTGGACAGGGAGTTGAAGCTTTCTTT
cdr3_aa: CASSGQGVEAFF
d_call: TRBD1
j_call: TRBJ1-1
clone_size: NA
v_call: TRBV2

cdr3_nt: TGTGCCAGCAGTCGTGAAAACTTAGGTGGGCACTTC
cdr3_aa: CASSRENLGGHF
d_call: NA
j_call: TRBJ2-5
clone_size: NA
v_call: TRBV2

cdr3_nt: TGTGCCAGCAGCTCCGAGGGACTTCGGTATGGCTACACCTTC
cdr3_aa: CASSSEGLRYGYTF
d_call: NA
j_call: TRBJ1-2
clone_size: few
v_call: TRBV7-8

cdr3_nt: TGTGCCAGTAGTATAGAGGGCAGGCTAAACTATGGCTACACCTTC
cdr3_aa: CASSIEGRLNYGYTF
d_call: NA
j_call: TRBJ1-2
clone_size: few
v_call: TRBV19

cdr3_nt: TGTGCCAGCAGGCCCTGGGACAGGCCAAGGCAGTACTTC
cdr3_aa: CASRPWDRPRQYF
d_call: TRBD1
j_call: TRBJ2-7
clone_size: NA
v_call: TRBV27

cdr3_nt: TGTGCCAGCAGTGAGTACAGGTCTGGAAACACCATATATTTT
cdr3_aa: CASSEYRSGNTIYF
d_call: NA
j_call: TRBJ1-3
clone_size: few
v_call: TRBV2

cdr3_nt: TGCGCCAGCAGCACCGGACAGGGGGTATCTATGGCTTACGAGCAGTACTTC
cdr3_aa: CASSTGQGVSMAYEQYF
d_call: TRBD1
j_call: TRBJ2-7
clone_size: NA
v_call: TRBV5-1

cdr3_nt: TGTGCCAGCAGCTCCCCCCTTTATAGCGGGGACAATGAGCAGTTCTTC
cdr3_aa: CASSSPLYSGDNEQFF
d_call: TRBD2
j_call: TRBJ2-1
clone_size: NA
v_call: TRBV7-9

cdr3_nt: TGCGCCAGCAGCTTGGCCGCGGGGCCAGGGGGCGCGTACGAGCAGTACTTC
cdr3_aa: CASSLAAGPGGAYEQYF
d_call: TRBD1
j_call: TRBJ2-7
clone_size: NA
v_call: TRBV5-1

cdr3_nt: TGCGCCAGCAGCTTGTCGGGACAGGGGACGGGGAACATTCAGTACTTC
cdr3_aa: CASSLSGQGTGNIQYF
d_call: TRBD1
j_call: TRBJ2-4
clone_size: few
v_call: TRBV5-1

cdr3_nt: TGCAGCGTCCGGGAACGTCTAGGCCGAAGTGAGCAGTACTTC
cdr3_aa: CSVRERLGRSEQYF
d_call: NA
j_call: TRBJ2-7
clone_size: few
v_call: TRBV29-1

cdr3_nt: TGCAGCGTTGAACCGGGGAACCGAGAGACCCAGTACTTC
cdr3_aa: CSVEPGNRETQYF
d_call: NA
j_call: TRBJ2-5
clone_size: few
v_call: TRBV29-1

cdr3_nt: TGTGCCAGCAGCTCCAGGGGCGCATCCTACGAGCAGTACTTC
cdr3_aa: CASSSRGASYEQYF
d_call: NA
j_call: TRBJ2-7
clone_size: NA
v_call: TRBV5-4

cdr3_nt: TGTGCCAGCGCCCCCCAAAAGACAGACACAGATACGCAGTATTTT
cdr3_aa: CASAPQKTDTDTQYF
d_call: NA
j_call: TRBJ2-3
clone_size: few
v_call: TRBV6-4

cdr3_nt: TGTGCCAGCAGTGAAATCCGGCGGGAGTACACAGATACGCAGTATTTT
cdr3_aa: CASSEIRREYTDTQYF
d_call: TRBD2
j_call: TRBJ2-3
clone_size: few
v_call: TRBV2

cdr3_nt: TGTGCCAGCAGTAGAGGCGGGGGGTTTGGAGAGACCCAGTACTTC
cdr3_aa: CASSRGGGFGETQYF
d_call: TRBD2
j_call: TRBJ2-5
clone_size: NA
v_call: TRBV6-1

cdr3_nt: TGTGCCAGTAGTATAGAACAGGGTCTCACTGGGGCCAACGTCCTGACTTTC
cdr3_aa: CASSIEQGLTGANVLTF
d_call: NA
j_call: TRBJ2-6
clone_size: NA
v_call: TRBV19

cdr3_nt: TGTGCCAGCAGCACGGACAGGGGGGGTTACAATGAGCAGTTCTTC
cdr3_aa: CASSTDRGGYNEQFF
d_call: TRBD1
j_call: TRBJ2-1
clone_size: few
v_call: TRBV6-1

cdr3_nt: TGTGCCAGCAGTTACCAGGGGACCTACGAGCAGTACTTC
cdr3_aa: CASSYQGTYEQYF
d_call: NA
j_call: TRBJ2-7
clone_size: NA
v_call: TRBV6-5